This T cell receptor beta chain was retrieved from a study of identical twins. TCRdb passed the 5' RACE reads through MiXCR, listing each CDR3 protein once. The data contain roughly 630,000 distinct CDR3 sequences, just over 7% of them seen just once; the ten biggest clones take up around 1.6%. With 2 bases clipped from V and 3 bases from J, the junction kept 2 bases outside the gene matches. Germline V gives CDR1 MNHEY, CDR2 SVGEGT. The CDR3 totals 17 residues. This clonotype was counted between two and nine times. This same sample was also part of a study on yellow fever vaccine responses in identical twins.

The gene calls are TRBV6-2 or TRBV6-3 and TRBJ2-2; 14 bases are a match to TRBD2. The clonotype was recovered from a woman between 18 and 29 years old in good health. The sample comprised PBMCs. The CDR3 reads CASSYRTSGRYTGELFF. In DNA, the CDR3 is TGTGCCAGCAGTTACCGGACTAGCGGGAGGTACACCGGGGAGCTGTTTTTT.